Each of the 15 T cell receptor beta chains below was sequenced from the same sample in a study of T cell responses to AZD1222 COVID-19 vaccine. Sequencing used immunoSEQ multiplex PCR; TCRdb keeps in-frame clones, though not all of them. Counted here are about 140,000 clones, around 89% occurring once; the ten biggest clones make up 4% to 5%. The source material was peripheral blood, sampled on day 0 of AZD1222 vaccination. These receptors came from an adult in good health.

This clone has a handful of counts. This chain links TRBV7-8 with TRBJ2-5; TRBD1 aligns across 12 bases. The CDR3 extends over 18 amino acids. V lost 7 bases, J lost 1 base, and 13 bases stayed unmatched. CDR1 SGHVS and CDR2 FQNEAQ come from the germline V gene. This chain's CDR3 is CASILGQGALPLQETQYF. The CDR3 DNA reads TGTGCCAGCATCCTGGGACAGGGGGCACTTCCACTCCAAGAGACCCAGTACTTC.

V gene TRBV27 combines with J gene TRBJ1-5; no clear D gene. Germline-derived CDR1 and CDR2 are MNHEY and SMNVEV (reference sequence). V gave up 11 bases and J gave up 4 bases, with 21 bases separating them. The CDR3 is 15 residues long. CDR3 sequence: CASSDGLARNQPQHF. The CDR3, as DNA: TGTGCCTCATCGGACGGATTAGCAAGGAATCAGCCCCAGCATTTT.

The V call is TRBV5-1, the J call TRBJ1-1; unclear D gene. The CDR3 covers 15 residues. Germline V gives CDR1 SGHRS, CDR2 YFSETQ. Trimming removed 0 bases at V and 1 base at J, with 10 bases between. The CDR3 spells CASSLVVDGNTEAFF. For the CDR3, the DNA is TGCGCCAGCAGCTTGGTCGTGGACGGGAACACTGAAGCTTTCTTT.

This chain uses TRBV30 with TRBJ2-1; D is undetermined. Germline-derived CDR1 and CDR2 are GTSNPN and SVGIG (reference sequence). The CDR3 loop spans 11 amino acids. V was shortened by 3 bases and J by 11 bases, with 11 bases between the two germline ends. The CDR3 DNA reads TGTGCCTGGAGCGACGGACGGAAGCAGTTCTTC. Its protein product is CAWSDGRKQFF.

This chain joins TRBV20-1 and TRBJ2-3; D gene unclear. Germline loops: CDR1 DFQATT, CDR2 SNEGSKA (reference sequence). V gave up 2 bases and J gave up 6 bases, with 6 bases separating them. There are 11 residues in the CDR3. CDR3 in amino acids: CSARRSDTQYF. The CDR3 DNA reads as TGCAGTGCTAGAAGATCGGATACGCAGTATTTT.

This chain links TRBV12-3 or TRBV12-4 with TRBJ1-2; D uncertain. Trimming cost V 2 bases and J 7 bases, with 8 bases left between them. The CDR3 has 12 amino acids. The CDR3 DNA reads TGTGCCAGCAGTTTACTGGGCCCTGGCTACACCTTC. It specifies CASSLLGPGYTF.

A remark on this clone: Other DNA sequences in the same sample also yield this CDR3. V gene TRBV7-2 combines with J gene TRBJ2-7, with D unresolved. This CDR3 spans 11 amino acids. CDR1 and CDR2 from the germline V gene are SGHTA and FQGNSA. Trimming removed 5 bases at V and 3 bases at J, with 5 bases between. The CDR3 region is CASSPSYEQYF. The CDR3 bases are TGTGCCAGCAGCCCAAGCTACGAGCAGTACTTC.

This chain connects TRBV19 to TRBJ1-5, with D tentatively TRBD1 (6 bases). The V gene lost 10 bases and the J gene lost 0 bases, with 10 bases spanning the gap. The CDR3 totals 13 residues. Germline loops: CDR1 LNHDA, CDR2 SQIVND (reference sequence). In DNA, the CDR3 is TGTGCCACAGGACAGAATAGCAATCAGCCCCAGCATTTT. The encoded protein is CATGQNSNQPQHF.

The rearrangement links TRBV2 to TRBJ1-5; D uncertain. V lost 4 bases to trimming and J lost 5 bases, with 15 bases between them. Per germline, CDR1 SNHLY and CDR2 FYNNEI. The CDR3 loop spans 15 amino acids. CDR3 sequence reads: CASSGNVRKHQPQHF. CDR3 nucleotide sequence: TGTGCCAGCAGTGGAAATGTTAGGAAGCATCAGCCCCAGCATTTT.

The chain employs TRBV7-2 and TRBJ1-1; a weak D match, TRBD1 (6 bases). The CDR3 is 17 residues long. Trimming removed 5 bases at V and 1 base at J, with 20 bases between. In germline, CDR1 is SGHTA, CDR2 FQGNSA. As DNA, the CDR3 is TGTGCCAGCAGCCTTAAGGGCCCTACAGGGCGGAACACTGAAGCTTTCTTT. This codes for CASSLKGPTGRNTEAFF. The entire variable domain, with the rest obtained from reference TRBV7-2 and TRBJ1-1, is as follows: GAGVSQSPSNKVTEKGKDVELRCDPISGHTALYWYRQSLGQGLEFLIYFQGNSAPDKSGLPSDRFSAERTGGSVSTLTIQRTQQEDSAVYLCASSLKGPTGRNTEAFFGQGTRLTVV.

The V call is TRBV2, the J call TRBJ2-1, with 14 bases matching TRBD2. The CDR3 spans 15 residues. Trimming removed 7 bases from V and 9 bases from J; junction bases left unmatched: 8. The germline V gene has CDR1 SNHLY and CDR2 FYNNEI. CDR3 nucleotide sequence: TGTGCCAGCACCACCGGGACTAGCGGGAGTTTTGAGCAGTTCTTC. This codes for CASTTGTSGSFEQFF.

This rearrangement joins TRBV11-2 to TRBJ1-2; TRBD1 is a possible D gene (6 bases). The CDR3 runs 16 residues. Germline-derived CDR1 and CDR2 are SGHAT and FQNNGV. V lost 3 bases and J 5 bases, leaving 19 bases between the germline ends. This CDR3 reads CASSLGGAVPVYGYTF. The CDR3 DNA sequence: TGTGCCAGCAGCTTGGGGGGGGCAGTACCAGTTTATGGCTACACCTTC.

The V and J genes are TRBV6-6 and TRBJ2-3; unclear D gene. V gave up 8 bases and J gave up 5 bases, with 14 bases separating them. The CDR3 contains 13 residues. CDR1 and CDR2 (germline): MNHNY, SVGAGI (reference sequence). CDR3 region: CASAHPIRDTQYF. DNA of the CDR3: TGTGCCAGCGCACACCCGATACGAGATACGCAGTATTTT.

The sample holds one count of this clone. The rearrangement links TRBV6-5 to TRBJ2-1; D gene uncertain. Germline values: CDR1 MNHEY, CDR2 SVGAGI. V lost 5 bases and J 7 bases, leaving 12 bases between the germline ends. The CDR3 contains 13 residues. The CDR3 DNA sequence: TGTGCCAGCAGTAGGGAAGGTTGGAATGAGCAGTTCTTC. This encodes CASSREGWNEQFF.

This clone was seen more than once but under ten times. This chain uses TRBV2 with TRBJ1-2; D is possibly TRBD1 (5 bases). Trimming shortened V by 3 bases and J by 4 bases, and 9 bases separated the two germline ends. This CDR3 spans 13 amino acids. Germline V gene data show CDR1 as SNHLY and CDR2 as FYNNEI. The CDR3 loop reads CASSDPGSYGYTF. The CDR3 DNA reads TGTGCCAGCAGTGACCCAGGGAGCTATGGCTACACCTTC.